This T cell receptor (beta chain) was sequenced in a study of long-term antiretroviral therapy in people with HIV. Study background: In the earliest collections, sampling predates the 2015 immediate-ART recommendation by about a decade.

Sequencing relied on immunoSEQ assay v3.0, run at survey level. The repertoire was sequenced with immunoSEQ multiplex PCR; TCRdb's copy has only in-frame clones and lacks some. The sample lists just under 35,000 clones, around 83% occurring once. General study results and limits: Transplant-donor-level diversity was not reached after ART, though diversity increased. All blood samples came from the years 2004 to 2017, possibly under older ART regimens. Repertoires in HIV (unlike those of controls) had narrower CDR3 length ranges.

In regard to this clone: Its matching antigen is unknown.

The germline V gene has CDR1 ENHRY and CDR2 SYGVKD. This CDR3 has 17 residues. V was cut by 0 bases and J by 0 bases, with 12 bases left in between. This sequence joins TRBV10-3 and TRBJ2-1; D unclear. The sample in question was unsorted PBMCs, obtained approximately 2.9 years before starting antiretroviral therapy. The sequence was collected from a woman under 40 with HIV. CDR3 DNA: TGTGCCATCAGTGAGTCTCTAACAGCTTCCTCCTACAATGAGCAGTTCTTC. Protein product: CAISESLTASSYNEQFF.